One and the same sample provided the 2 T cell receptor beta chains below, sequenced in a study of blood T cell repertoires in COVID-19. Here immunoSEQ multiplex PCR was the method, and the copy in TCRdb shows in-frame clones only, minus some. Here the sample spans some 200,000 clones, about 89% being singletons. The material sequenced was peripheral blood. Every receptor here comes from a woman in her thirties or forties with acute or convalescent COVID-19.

CDR3 sequence reads: CAIQGGDTEAFF. CDR3 bases: TGTGCCATCCAAGGGGGGGACACTGAAGCTTTCTTT. The chain employs TRBV10-3 and TRBJ1-1; perhaps TRBD1 as D (6 bases). V was cut by 8 bases and J by 3 bases, with 10 bases left in between. The length of the CDR3 is 12 residues. CDR1 ENHRY and CDR2 SYGVKD come from the germline V gene.

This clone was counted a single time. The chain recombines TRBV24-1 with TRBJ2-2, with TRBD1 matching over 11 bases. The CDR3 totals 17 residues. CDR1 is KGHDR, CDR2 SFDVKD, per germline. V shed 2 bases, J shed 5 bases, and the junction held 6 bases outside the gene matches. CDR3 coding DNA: TGTGCCACCAGTGATTACCCGGGACAGGGGGAAACCGGGGAGCTGTTTTTT. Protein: CATSDYPGQGETGELFF.